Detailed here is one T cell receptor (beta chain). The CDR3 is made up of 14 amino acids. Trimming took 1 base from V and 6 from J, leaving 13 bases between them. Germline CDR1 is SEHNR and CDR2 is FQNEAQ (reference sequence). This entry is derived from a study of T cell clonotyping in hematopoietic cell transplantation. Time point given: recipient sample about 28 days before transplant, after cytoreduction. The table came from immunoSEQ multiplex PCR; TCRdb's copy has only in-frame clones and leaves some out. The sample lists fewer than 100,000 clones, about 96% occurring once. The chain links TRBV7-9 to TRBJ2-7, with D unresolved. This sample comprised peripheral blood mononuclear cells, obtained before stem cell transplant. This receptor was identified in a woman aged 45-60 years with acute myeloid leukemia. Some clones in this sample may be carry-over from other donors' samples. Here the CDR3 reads CASSLVGSPREQYF. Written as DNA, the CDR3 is TGTGCCAGCAGCTTAGTGGGCAGCCCCCGCGAGCAGTACTTC.